This T cell receptor (beta chain) was sequenced during a study of blood T cells in healthy people across ages. Together with a sample-barcoded 5' primer, a J-beta primer mix was included in a second PCR lasting roughly 7 to 11 cycles. TCRdb ran MiXCR on the 5' RACE reads and lists one entry per CDR3 protein. There are roughly 2 million distinct CDR3 sequences in the sample; roughly 49% occur only once, and less than 2.5% lies in the top ten. The germline CDR1 and CDR2 sequences are SGHAT and FQNNGV. This CDR3 is built from 16 residues. This clonotype originated in a woman aged 40 to 50 in good health. Sequencing was carried out using blood. The rearrangement joins TRBV11-2 to TRBJ2-7, with 10 bases fitting TRBD1. The J call may be incorrect, as the DNA end agrees better with TRBJ2-4. The CDR3 coding sequence is TGTGCCAGCAGTCCGACAGGGGGCGCGTTGGAAAACATTCAGTACTTC. Amino acids: CASSPTGGALENIQYF.